What follows are 3 T cell receptor beta chains derived from one specimen sequenced in a study of memory CD4+ T cells and cytomegalovirus serostatus. The table came from immunoSEQ multiplex PCR; TCRdb's copy has only in-frame clones and leaves some out. The sample lists approximately 49,000 clones, roughly 80% occurring once. The sort gate was single viable CD3+CD4+CD8-CD45RO+ cells for memory CD4+ T cells. Sequenced input: memory CD4+ T cells from blood. The receptors were sampled from an adult in good health and CMV-seronegative.

This clone occurred once. The chain employs TRBV13 and TRBJ2-3; 7 bases line up with TRBD2. Per the germline V gene, CDR1 is PRHDT and CDR2 is FYEKMQ (reference sequence). The V segment lost 1 base and the J segment 2 bases; nucleotides outside the gene matches: 9. The CDR3 spans 17 residues. CDR3 protein: CASSLAGSSGATDTQYF. CDR3 sequence (DNA): TGTGCCAGCAGCTTAGCGGGTTCGAGCGGGGCCACAGATACGCAGTATTTT.

This chain links TRBV7-6 with TRBJ2-7; 7 bases are shared with TRBD1. Trimming cost V 6 bases and J 2 bases; bases outside gene matches: 7. CDR1 is SGHVS, CDR2 FNYEAQ, per germline. This CDR3 comprises 14 residues. Written as DNA, the CDR3 is TGTGCCAGCAGTCCCGGGACAGACCCCTACGAGCAGTACTTC. Amino acids: CASSPGTDPYEQYF.

This clone came up a few times. This chain joins TRBV6-1 and TRBJ2-3; D is undetermined. Germline V CDR1 and CDR2: MNHNS, SASEGT. The germline V and J ends were trimmed by 2 bases and 2 bases, with 2 bases remaining between them. The CDR3 covers 12 residues. CDR3 coding DNA: TGTGCCAGCAGTGAATTCACAGATACGCAGTATTTT. Amino acid sequence: CASSEFTDTQYF.